Following are 2 T cell receptor beta chains from one sample sequenced in a study of blood T cells in healthy people across ages. A sample-barcoded 5' primer and a J-beta primer mix were used in a second PCR of roughly 6 to 11 cycles. From the 5' RACE reads, TCRdb called clonotypes with MiXCR, one entry per CDR3 protein. The top ten clones hold approximately 17% of a sample with 1,100,000 or so distinct CDR3 sequences, roughly 45% of them seen once. Sequenced sample: blood. The receptors derive from a woman aged 60-75 years in good health.

The CDR3 spells CASSQDPRDVGKNIQYF. The CDR3 bases are TGCGCCAGCAGCCAAGATCCCCGGGACGTAGGAAAAAACATTCAGTACTTC. The rearrangement joins TRBV4-3 to TRBJ2-4; D possibly matches TRBD1 or TRBD2 (5 bases each). Deletions cut 0 bases from V and 4 bases from J, with 16 bases between. CDR1 and CDR2 (germline): LGHNA, YSLEER. The CDR3 contains 17 residues.

The V gene is TRBV27, the J gene TRBJ1-4; the match to TRBD1 covers 7 bases. Trimming removed 6 bases from V and 4 bases from J; junction bases left unmatched: 8. This CDR3 is built from 15 residues. CDR1 and CDR2 from the germline V gene are MNHEY and SMNVEV (reference sequence). The CDR3 nucleotides are TGTGCCAGCAGCCCACAGGGGCGGGATAATGAAAAACTGTTTTTT. Protein: CASSPQGRDNEKLFF.